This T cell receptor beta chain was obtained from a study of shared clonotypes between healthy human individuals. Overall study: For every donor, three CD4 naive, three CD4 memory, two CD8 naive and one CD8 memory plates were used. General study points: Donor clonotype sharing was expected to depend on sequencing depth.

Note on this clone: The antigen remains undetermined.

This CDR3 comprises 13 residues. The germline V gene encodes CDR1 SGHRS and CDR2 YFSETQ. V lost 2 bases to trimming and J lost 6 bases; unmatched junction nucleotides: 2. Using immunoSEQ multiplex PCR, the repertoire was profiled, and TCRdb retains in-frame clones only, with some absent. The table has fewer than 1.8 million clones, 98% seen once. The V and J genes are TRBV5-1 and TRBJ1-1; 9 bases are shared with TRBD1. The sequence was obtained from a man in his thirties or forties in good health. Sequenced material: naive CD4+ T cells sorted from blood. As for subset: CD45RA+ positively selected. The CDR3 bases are TGCGCCAGCAGCTTCGGGACAGGGTCTGAAGCTTTCTTT. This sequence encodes CASSFGTGSEAFF.